This TCR beta chain was profiled in a study of T cells after yellow fever vaccination. On the study more broadly: Any fraction with a low cell number was prepared using SMART-Seq v4 Ultra Low Input.

Via MiXCR, TCRdb re-called the 5' RACE reads, giving one row per CDR3 protein. Of a few hundred thousand distinct CDR3 sequences listed, approximately 5.2% are singletons. This clonotype appeared many times. What it binds is unknown. V trimming: 8 bases; J trimming: 3 bases; junction bases outside the gene matches: 2. Germline CDR1 reads SGHAT; CDR2 reads FQNNGV. This CDR3 is 13 amino acids long. Study-level results: A large majority of primary-vaccination clones showed up again after the booster (96% CD4, around 90% CD8).

This chain connects TRBV11-2 to TRBJ2-3; TRBD2 matches at 10 bases. The TCR comes from a man younger than 35 who received the YFV17D yellow fever vaccine. The sample in question was CD4+ T cells sorted from PBMCs, obtained on the day of the yellow fever booster vaccination. The CDR3 loop reads CASQGLATDTQYF. As DNA, the CDR3 is TGTGCCAGCCAGGGACTAGCGACAGATACGCAGTATTTT.